A single TCR beta chain is shown here with its context. These data come from a study of radiotherapy plus CTLA-4 blockade in lung cancer. The wider study: Overall, about 19% of patients showed an objective response, while roughly 28% attained disease control.

CTLA-4 blockade with ipilimumab, together with focal radiation, was given to patients with chemo-refractory metastatic non-small-cell lung cancer. The CDR3 spans 21 residues. The V and J ends lost 8 bases and 1 base, in that order; junction bases with no gene match: 24. CDR1 is KGHSH and CDR2 is LQKENI in the germline V gene. Method: immunoSEQ multiplex PCR; TCRdb's copy keeps in-frame clones and lacks some. Of 45,000 or so clones listed, approximately 91% were seen once; the top ten hold about 7.2%. The sample consisted of peripheral blood, taken from a patient treated with radiotherapy plus ipilimumab. This receptor was taken from a human donor with non-small cell lung cancer whose response to radiotherapy plus ipilimumab could not be evaluated. V usage is TRBV18 and J usage is TRBJ2-3; TRBD1 aligns across 10 bases. The CDR3 DNA follows: TGTGCCAGCACTAATTGGGACAGGGGCTGTGGGGTGGGACAAGGCACAGATACGCAGTATTTT. This sequence encodes CASTNWDRGCGVGQGTDTQYF.